The clone carrying this TCR beta chain was counted between two and nine times. Antigen: not known. The sample comes from a study of T cells in Graves' hyperthyroidism and ophthalmopathy. About the study: Staff took peripheral blood when the initial diagnosis was made, before any treatment began.

With 2 bases clipped from V and 6 bases from J, the junction kept 9 bases outside the gene matches. Germline V gene data show CDR1 as MNHEY and CDR2 as SMNVEV (reference sequence). The CDR3 length is 16 residues. RNA transcripts gave rise to amplified TCR beta CDR3 regions. HTBI primers were employed in a first-round RT-PCR of the TCR CDR3. From the multiplex PCR reads, TCRdb called clonotypes with MiXCR, one entry per CDR3 protein. The table shows about 340,000 distinct CDR3 sequences, with around 20% occurring only once. Diagnostic assessment was based on clinical symptoms, serum thyroxine and TRAb, thyroid ultrasound and orbital computed tomography. Each 10 ml fresh peripheral blood draw supplied the PBMCs. Study results and caveats: Most thyroid clonotypes expanded above 0.001 appeared in blood too.

Sequenced sample: blood. This chain links TRBV27 with TRBJ1-5; 8 bases fit TRBD1. This sequence originates from a woman between 45 and 60 years old with Graves' hyperthyroidism. This CDR3 is CASSLVSDRGGQPQHF. DNA for the CDR3: TGTGCCAGCAGTTTAGTCTCCGACAGGGGCGGTCAGCCCCAGCATTTT.